This T cell receptor (beta chain) was profiled in a study of blood T cell repertoires in COVID-19. The assay was immunoSEQ multiplex PCR, and TCRdb's table has in-frame clones only and misses some. The sample has 150,000 to 200,000 clones, 80% to 90% seen once; the top ten hold roughly 9.8%. The CDR3 runs 13 residues. Sequencing input: peripheral blood. The sequence derives from a human donor with active or convalescent COVID-19. The donor label of this sample is uncertain. V gene TRBV21-1 combines with J gene TRBJ2-7; the table's D call, TRBD2, has no DNA check behind it. TRBV21-1 is termed a pseudogene. The CDR3: CAGGYGVVYEQYF. The CDR3 coding sequence is TGTGCCGGAGGCTATGGGGTTGTCTACGAGCAGTACTTC.